These 22 T cell receptor beta chains originate from one sample sequenced in a study of metastatic and nonmetastatic thyroid tumors. Thyroid surgery took place with no prior treatment in any patient. TCRdb recomputed clones from the PCR reads via MiXCR. Here the sample spans just over 70,000 clones, 18% being singletons. Sequenced input: blood. The receptors stem from a female donor with papillary thyroid cancer or a benign thyroid nodule (not recorded which). Some clones in this sample may be carry-over from other donors' samples.

Ten or more counts support this clone. This chain joins TRBV4-2 and TRBJ1-1; 10 nucleotides match TRBD1. Germline CDR1 LGHNA, CDR2 YNFKEQ. V lost 4 bases, J lost 1 base, and 9 bases stayed unmatched. CDR3 length: 17 residues. The CDR3 is CASSRRDRGRRNTEAFF. CDR3 DNA: TGTGCCAGCAGCCGTCGGGACAGGGGAAGGCGGAACACTGAAGCTTTCTTT.

This clone was observed at least ten times. This chain connects TRBV24-1 to TRBJ2-3; 8 bases line up with TRBD2. The trim removed 9 bases at V and 4 bases at J, leaving 11 bases unmatched. CDR3 length: 15 amino acids. Germline CDR1 and CDR2: KGHDR and SFDVKD. CDR3 amino acids: CATSSPAGVADTQYF. The CDR3 nucleotides are TGTGCCACCTCCTCTCCAGCGGGAGTGGCAGATACGCAGTATTTT.

This clone was detected a few times. V usage is TRBV2 and J usage is TRBJ1-2; D gene uncertain. V was trimmed by 7 bases and J by 5 bases, leaving 14 bases between them. The CDR3 loop spans 13 amino acids. From germline, CDR1 is SNHLY and CDR2 FYNNEI. The CDR3 bases are TGTGCCAGCAAGGGCGACGAACATTATGGCTACACCTTC. Protein: CASKGDEHYGYTF.

The chain joins TRBV20-1 to TRBJ2-1, with TRBD2 matching over 8 bases. V gave up 6 bases and J gave up 0 bases; unmatched junction bases: 7. The V gene's germline CDR1 is DFQATT and CDR2 SNEGSKA (reference sequence). The length of the CDR3 is 15 residues. CDR3 in amino acids: CSASSGLSSYNEQFF. The DNA of the CDR3 is TGCAGTGCCTCTAGCGGGCTTAGCTCCTACAATGAGCAGTTCTTC.

This clone was counted ten times or more. Sequence at one end of the junction differs from germline and may be a read error. Other DNA sequences in this sample translate to the same CDR3. The chain recombines TRBV11-2 with TRBJ2-7; 10 bases map to TRBD2. Germline V lookup: CDR1 SGHAT, CDR2 FQNNGV. This CDR3 is 15 amino acids long. CDR3 nucleotides: TGTGCCAGCAGTTTAGGGTCTAGCGGGAGCGGCGAGCAGTACTTC. This sequence encodes CASSLGSSGSGEQYF. Based on the CDR3 plus reference TRBV11-2 and TRBJ2-7, the full variable domain is EAGVAQSPRYKIIEKRQSVAFWCNPISGHATLYWYQQILGQGPKLLIQFQNNGVVDDSQLPKDRFSAERLKGVDSTLKIQPAKLEDSAVYLCASSLGSSGSGEQYFGPGTRLTVT.

J is TRBJ1-5 and V is TRBV6-5; D unresolved. Trimming removed 0 bases at V and 6 bases at J, with 9 bases between. The CDR3 is 14 residues long. The germline V gene has CDR1 MNHEY and CDR2 SVGAGI. For the CDR3, the DNA is TGTGCCAGCAGTTACTCGGTTGGCGGTCAGCCCCAGCATTTT. It codes for CASSYSVGGQPQHF.

The chain links TRBV30 to TRBJ2-2; D is possibly TRBD2 (6 bases). Between the trimmed V and J ends, which lost 0 bases and 5 bases, there was a span of 7 bases. Germline V lookup: CDR1 GTSNPN, CDR2 SVGIG (reference sequence). The CDR3 contains 13 residues. This CDR3 reads CAWSVRETGELFF. The CDR3 coding sequence is TGTGCCTGGAGTGTACGGGAGACCGGGGAGCTGTTTTTT.

This clone was counted between two and nine times. The genes are TRBV6-2 or TRBV6-3 and TRBJ1-2; TRBD1 matches at 7 bases. The CDR3 extends over 15 amino acids. The germline gives CDR1 MNHEY, CDR2 SVGEGT. V lost 5 bases to trimming and J lost 2 bases; unmatched junction nucleotides: 8. CDR3: CASSPATGMNYGYTF. In DNA, the CDR3 is TGTGCCAGCAGTCCCGCGACAGGGATGAACTATGGCTACACCTTC.

This clone was detected ten times or more. V usage is TRBV9 and J usage is TRBJ2-1; 8 bases map to TRBD2. The CDR3 contains 14 residues. The J segment lost 6 bases and the V segment lost 1 base, leaving 3 bases of the junction unmatched. Germline CDR1 and CDR2: SGDLS and YYNGEE. CDR3 coding DNA: TGTGCCAGCAGCGTAAGCGGGAGTAGCAATGAGCAGTTCTTC. Translated, it gives CASSVSGSSNEQFF. Drawing the rest from reference TRBV9 and TRBJ2-1, the complete variable domain is DSGVTQTPKHLITATGQRVTLRCSPRSGDLSVYWYQQSLDQGLQFLIQYYNGEERAKGNILERFSAQQFPDLHSELNLSSLELGDSALYFCASSVSGSSNEQFFGPGTRLTVL.

The chain combines TRBV11-1 with TRBJ1-6, with 7 nucleotides matching TRBD1. The V and J ends lost 4 bases and 7 bases, in that order; junction bases with no gene match: 10. This CDR3 spans 16 amino acids. CDR1 and CDR2 from the germline V gene are SGHAT and FQDESV (reference sequence). In DNA form, the CDR3 reads TGTGCCAGCAGCTCGACCCAGACAGGGCACAATTCACCCCTCCACTTT. It is translated as CASSSTQTGHNSPLHF. Combining the CDR3 with reference TRBV11-1 and TRBJ1-6 gives the whole variable domain EAEVAQSPRYKITEKSQAVAFWCDPISGHATLYWYRQILGQGPELLVQFQDESVVDDSQLPKDRFSAERLKGVDSTLKIQPAELGDSAMYLCASSSTQTGHNSPLHFGNGTRLTVT.

This chain connects TRBV5-1 to TRBJ1-6; 8 nucleotides line up with TRBD1. J was trimmed by 8 bases and V by 7 bases; bases with no gene match: 11. The CDR3 is 15 amino acids. The germline gives CDR1 SGHRS, CDR2 YFSETQ. The chain's CDR3 is CASARGGQGYSPLHF. CDR3 nucleotides: TGCGCCAGCGCACGAGGAGGACAGGGCTATTCACCCCTCCACTTT. Drawing the rest from reference TRBV5-1 and TRBJ1-6, the complete variable domain is KAGVTQTPRYLIKTRGQQVTLSCSPISGHRSVSWYQQTPGQGLQFLFEYFSETQRNKGNFPGRFSGRQFSNSRSEMNVSTLELGDSALYLCASARGGQGYSPLHFGNGTRLTVT.

This clone was counted many times. The V call is TRBV2, the J call TRBJ2-3; 15 bases are shared with TRBD2. After removal of 4 bases from V and 11 bases from J, the junction contained 7 bases not matched to a gene. Germline lookup yields CDR1 SNHLY and CDR2 FYNNEI. The CDR3 spans 15 residues. CDR3 coding DNA: TGTGCCAGCAGTGCCGGGACTAGCGGGAGGTCGGGGCAGTATTTT. Its translation is CASSAGTSGRSGQYF.

The V call is TRBV20-1, the J call TRBJ1-6, with D possibly TRBD1 on 5 matching bases. V lost 5 bases and J lost 7, with 21 bases in between. Germline assignment: CDR1 DFQATT and CDR2 SNEGSKA (reference sequence). The CDR3 sequence is 16 residues long. Written as DNA, the CDR3 is TGCAGTGCTGGGGCCCCTTTCCGGGGAGAAAATTCACCCCTCCACTTT. Protein: CSAGAPFRGENSPLHF.

In this sample, this clone turned up many times. The V call is TRBV4-1, the J call TRBJ2-5; D gene uncertain. Germline CDR1 is MGHRA and CDR2 is YSYEKL. This CDR3 has 13 amino acids. The V and J ends lost 4 bases and 1 base respectively, with 7 bases between them. The CDR3: CASSPGFQETQYF. DNA for the CDR3: TGCGCCAGCAGCCCTGGATTCCAAGAGACCCAGTACTTC.

The J gene is TRBJ2-7, the V gene TRBV7-8, with D hard to call. The CDR3 runs 13 residues. V lost 5 bases and J 0 bases, leaving 8 bases between the germline ends. CDR1 and CDR2 (germline): SGHVS, FQNEAQ. The CDR3 loop is CASSPSYSYEQYV. CDR3 bases: TGTGCCAGCAGCCCGAGCTACTCCTACGAGCAGTACGTC.

This clone came up a few times. This chain joins TRBV6-1 and TRBJ1-1; TRBD1 matches 8 bases. V shed 6 bases, J shed 3 bases, and the junction held 3 bases outside the gene matches. This CDR3 is 13 amino acids long. Germline values: CDR1 MNHNS, CDR2 SASEGT. CDR3 coding DNA: TGTGCCAGCAGCGACAGGGGAGACACTGAAGCTTTCTTT. This codes for CASSDRGDTEAFF.

Judged by abundance, this clone is medium-sized. The V call is TRBV2, the J call TRBJ2-7, with 8 bases aligning to TRBD2. CDR1 is SNHLY, CDR2 FYNNEI, per germline. There are 14 residues in the CDR3. The trim removed 7 bases at V and 4 bases at J, leaving 9 bases unmatched. CDR3 sequence: CASNPGGLGYEQYF. In DNA form, the CDR3 reads TGTGCCAGCAATCCTGGGGGACTAGGGTACGAGCAGTACTTC. Complete variable domain (other parts from reference TRBV2 and TRBJ2-7): EPEVTQTPSHQVTQMGQEVILRCVPISNHLYFYWYRQILGQKVEFLVSFYNNEISEKSEIFDDQFSVERPDGSNFTLKIRSTKLEDSAMYFCASNPGGLGYEQYFGPGTRLTVT.

This clone was seen repeatedly, ten times or more. The chain recombines TRBV13 with TRBJ2-2; 7 bases map to TRBD1. Germline V lookup: CDR1 PRHDT, CDR2 FYEKMQ (reference sequence). V trimming: 10 bases; J trimming: 1 base; junction bases outside the gene matches: 6. There are 14 residues in the CDR3. The CDR3 DNA reads TGTGCCACCCGGACAGGATTGAACACCGGGGAGCTGTTTTTT. It encodes CATRTGLNTGELFF.

The chain joins TRBV5-1 to TRBJ1-2, with D uncertain. Germline CDR1 reads SGHRS; CDR2 reads YFSETQ. The V and J ends lost 0 bases and 4 bases respectively, with 10 bases between them. The CDR3 extends over 14 amino acids. The CDR3 coding sequence is TGCGCCAGCAGCTTGGAGGCAGATAGCTATGGCTACACCTTC. Residues: CASSLEADSYGYTF.

This sequence joins TRBV11-1 and TRBJ2-1, with D possibly being TRBD1 (6 bases). Trimming cost V 4 bases and J 6 bases, with 19 bases left between them. There are 16 residues in the CDR3. Per the germline V gene, CDR1 is SGHAT and CDR2 is FQDESV (reference sequence). This CDR3 reads CASSSVGNRVVNEQFF. CDR3 coding DNA: TGTGCCAGCAGCTCTGTAGGGAACAGGGTGGTCAATGAGCAGTTCTTC.

This clone has at least ten counts. The chain joins TRBV2 to TRBJ2-3; D is undetermined. V gave up 7 bases and J gave up 0 bases, with 14 bases separating them. Germline V gives CDR1 SNHLY, CDR2 FYNNEI. The CDR3 is 15 amino acids. CDR3 in DNA: TGTGCCAGCAAACCAGGTTTTACTAGCACAGATACGCAGTATTTT. It is translated as CASKPGFTSTDTQYF.

The chain is built from TRBV5-1 and TRBJ2-3, with 9 nucleotides matching TRBD2. J lost 5 bases, V lost 0 bases, and 7 bases had no gene match. The CDR3 has 16 amino acids. Per the germline V gene, CDR1 is SGHRS and CDR2 is YFSETQ. The CDR3 sequence is CASSLEGLASGDTQYF. The DNA for the CDR3 is TGCGCCAGCAGCTTGGAGGGACTAGCAAGCGGAGATACGCAGTATTTT. Full variable domain (rest looked up from reference TRBV5-1 and TRBJ2-3): KAGVTQTPRYLIKTRGQQVTLSCSPISGHRSVSWYQQTPGQGLQFLFEYFSETQRNKGNFPGRFSGRQFSNSRSEMNVSTLELGDSALYLCASSLEGLASGDTQYFGPGTRLTVL.